Each of the 15 T cell receptor beta chains below was sequenced from the same sample in a study of T cells after yellow fever vaccination. One entry per CDR3 protein results from TCRdb running MiXCR on the 5' RACE reads. The data show about 580,000 distinct CDR3 sequences, roughly 17% seen once. The sequencing used PBMCs, collected less than 6 days after the first yellow fever vaccination. The receptor source for this set is a man aged 18 to 29 who received the YFV17D yellow fever vaccine.

This clonotype was picked up a small number of times. CDR3 DNA: TGCGCCAGCAGCTCGACACCCCTCGGGGTTGGTGGGGCCAACGTCCTGACTTTC. It specifies CASSSTPLGVGGANVLTF. The V call is TRBV5-1, the J call TRBJ2-6, with D perhaps matching TRBD2 (5 bases). The CDR3 is 18 residues long. Germline V CDR1 and CDR2: SGHRS, YFSETQ. V lost 3 bases and J 3 bases, leaving 19 bases between the germline ends.

The V call is TRBV7-3, the J call TRBJ1-1; possible D gene TRBD1, 5 bases. The germline CDR1 and CDR2 sequences are SGHTA and FQGTGA. CDR3 length: 18 amino acids. The V and J ends lost 5 bases and 1 base respectively, with 23 bases between them. CDR3 nucleotide sequence: TGTGCCAGCAGCCGGGAACCGGGACGTTCAAGTTCGAACACTGAAGCTTTCTTT. It is translated as CASSREPGRSSSNTEAFF.

CDR3 coding DNA: TGCGCCAGCAGCCTAACAGGGGGCCATAATTCACCCCTCCACTTT. Translation: CASSLTGGHNSPLHF. The chain carries TRBV5-1 and TRBJ1-6; 9 bases match TRBD1. Germline lookup yields CDR1 SGHRS and CDR2 YFSETQ. V gave up 4 bases and J gave up 5 bases; unmatched junction bases: 4. The CDR3 loop spans 15 amino acids.

The rearrangement uses TRBV15 and TRBJ2-5, with a possible D match to TRBD2 (7 bases). The CDR3 runs 14 residues. Germline V lookup: CDR1 LNHNV, CDR2 YYDKDF (reference sequence). V lost 3 bases and J lost 5, with 13 bases in between. CDR3 bases: TGTGCCACCAGCAGGGGACGGGGGGCGGAGACCCAGTACTTC. Translation: CATSRGRGAETQYF.

This rearrangement joins TRBV20-1 to TRBJ2-2; perhaps D is TRBD1 or TRBD2 (6 bases each). Germline loops: CDR1 DFQATT, CDR2 SNEGSKA (reference sequence). V was cut by 5 bases and J by 5 bases, with 15 bases left in between. The CDR3 spans 14 residues. The CDR3 is CSAGPGGRTGELFF. CDR3 coding DNA: TGCAGTGCTGGCCCCGGGGGCCGAACCGGGGAGCTGTTTTTT.

The J gene is TRBJ2-5, the V gene TRBV6-5; tentatively, D is TRBD2 (5 bases). Per germline, CDR1 MNHEY and CDR2 SVGAGI. Trimming took off 1 base at V and 5 bases at J, with 17 bases between the two ends. The CDR3 extends over 16 amino acids. This chain's CDR3 is CASSYFPPGGRETQYF. CDR3 nucleotides: TGTGCCAGCAGTTACTTCCCTCCCGGAGGCAGGGAGACCCAGTACTTC.

V usage is TRBV9 and J usage is TRBJ2-3; 8 bases line up with TRBD2. With V trimmed by 3 bases and J by 2 bases, 11 bases remained unmatched. Germline V gives CDR1 SGDLS, CDR2 YYNGEE. The CDR3 totals 17 residues. The CDR3 here is CASSAQKRGSATDTQYF. The DNA for the CDR3 is TGTGCCAGCAGCGCCCAAAAGCGGGGGAGCGCCACAGATACGCAGTATTTT.

This clonotype was counted a few times. The chain is built from TRBV7-2 and TRBJ1-5, with no clear D. This CDR3 has 15 residues. Germline values: CDR1 SGHTA, CDR2 FQGNSA. The V gene lost 1 base and the J gene lost 5 bases, with 12 bases spanning the gap. The CDR3 here is CASSLDGDVYQPQHF. As DNA, the CDR3 is TGTGCCAGCAGCTTAGATGGCGATGTATATCAGCCCCAGCATTTT.

The genes are TRBV11-2 and TRBJ1-6; the D is unclear. This CDR3 is built from 12 residues. With 8 bases removed from V and 7 bases from J, the gap between germline ends came to 9 bases. Germline values: CDR1 SGHAT, CDR2 FQNNGV. Here the CDR3 DNA reads TGTGCCAGCGGGGTTGTGAATTCACCCCTCCACTTT. This sequence encodes CASGVVNSPLHF.

The chain employs TRBV9 and TRBJ1-1, with unresolved D. V was clipped by 3 bases and J by 7 bases, with 19 bases between them. Looked up from germline, CDR1 is SGDLS and CDR2 is YYNGEE. The CDR3 extends over 15 amino acids. As DNA, the CDR3 is TGTGCCAGCAGCGCGAATCAGTTTTCGGGCAGTGAAGCTTTCTTT. Protein sequence: CASSANQFSGSEAFF.

The genes are TRBV11-2 and TRBJ2-1; D not resolved. The ends were cut back, 5 bases at V and 9 bases at J, with 14 bases in the middle. Germline V gene data show CDR1 as SGHAT and CDR2 as FQNNGV. The CDR3 is 13 residues long. The CDR3 reads CASSRNVGTEQFF. In DNA form, the CDR3 reads TGTGCCAGCAGCAGGAACGTCGGTACTGAGCAGTTCTTC.

This clonotype is a singleton in its sample. The rearrangement uses TRBV4-2 and TRBJ1-6, with TRBD1 matching 8 bases. Germline V gene data show CDR1 as LGHNA and CDR2 as YNFKEQ. V was clipped by 0 bases and J by 7 bases; unmatched bases: 8. This CDR3 contains 17 residues. CDR3 bases: TGTGCCAGCAGCCAAGACCCCCAGGGGGCTTGGAATTCACCCCTCCACTTT. It specifies CASSQDPQGAWNSPLHF.

Many counts were recorded for this clonotype. The chain employs TRBV12-3 or TRBV12-4 and TRBJ2-2; 9 bases align to TRBD1. This CDR3 has 16 amino acids. The V gene end was trimmed by 6 bases and the J gene end by 4 bases; junction bases not matched to a gene: 9. The CDR3, as DNA: TGTGCCAGCAGAACCCCGGGACAGGGAATCACCGGGGAGCTGTTTTTT. Its translation: CASRTPGQGITGELFF.

There are a few counts of this clonotype. V and J are TRBV5-1 and TRBJ1-1, with D perhaps matching TRBD1 (5 bases). Trimming left V 0 bases short and J 7 bases short, with 16 bases between. Germline V CDR1 and CDR2: SGHRS, YFSETQ. The CDR3 covers 15 residues. The CDR3 spells CASSLVGRARDEAFF. Written as DNA, the CDR3 is TGCGCCAGCAGCTTGGTTGGCAGGGCCAGGGATGAAGCTTTCTTT.

The genes are TRBV11-2 and TRBJ2-3; TRBD1 or TRBD2 may be the D gene (5 bases each). Between the trimmed V and J ends, which lost 5 bases and 1 base, there was a span of 13 bases. Germline CDR1 and CDR2: SGHAT and FQNNGV. The CDR3 is 15 residues long. Here the CDR3 DNA reads TGTGCCAGCAGCCCGAGGGACCTCGGCACAGATACGCAGTATTTT. Translated, it gives CASSPRDLGTDTQYF.